These 10 T cell receptor beta chains originate from one sample sequenced in a study of cytomegalovirus exposure and HLA in healthy donors. PCR amplification relied on 60 Vbeta primers (plus 13 Jbeta primers). Profiling relied on immunoSEQ multiplex PCR, and the TCRdb table lists in-frame clones only, not all of them. The data contain under 300,000 clones, approximately 81% of them singletons. Sequencing was performed on PBMCs. The source is an older woman in good health and CMV-seropositive.

The rearrangement links TRBV5-6 to TRBJ2-5; TRBD2 is a possible D gene (7 bases). This CDR3 is built from 13 residues. Trimming pared 6 bases from V and 4 bases from J, leaving 13 bases between. Per germline, CDR1 SGHDT and CDR2 YYEEEE. CDR3 sequence (DNA): TGTGCCAGCACCCTAGGGGGGGTAGAGACCCAGTACTTC. Protein product: CASTLGGVETQYF.

V usage is TRBV29-1 and J usage is TRBJ2-7; no definite D call. CDR1 is SQVTM, CDR2 ANQGSEA, per germline. Trimming removed 5 bases at V and 3 bases at J, with 8 bases between. The CDR3 is 11 residues long. Written as DNA, the CDR3 is TGCAGCGTTCGCGTGTTCTACGAGCAGTACTTC. It translates to CSVRVFYEQYF.

The chain employs TRBV29-1 and TRBJ2-7, with a weak D call TRBD1 (5 bases). This CDR3 is built from 12 residues. The germline V gene has CDR1 SQVTM and CDR2 ANQGSEA. The V end lost 4 bases, the J end lost 4 bases, and 11 bases lay between the germline ends. The CDR3 is CSVGRQGYEQYF. Here the CDR3 DNA reads TGCAGCGTTGGGCGTCAGGGATACGAGCAGTACTTC.

This chain connects TRBV5-1 to TRBJ1-1; the D gene is possibly TRBD1 (6 bases). The CDR3 consists of 13 residues. V lost 1 base and J lost 4, with 8 bases in between. The germline V gene encodes CDR1 SGHRS and CDR2 YFSETQ. The CDR3, as DNA: TGCGCCAGCAGCTTGATGGGGGCCACTGAAGCTTTCTTT. It specifies CASSLMGATEAFF.

This rearrangement joins TRBV5-1 to TRBJ2-5; D is perhaps TRBD2 (6 bases). The DNA end is more similar to TRBJ2-7, so the J call may be wrong. Germline V gives CDR1 SGHRS, CDR2 YFSETQ. The CDR3 spans 16 residues. The CDR3 loop is CASSLAGIAEAYEQYF. DNA for the CDR3: TGCGCCAGCAGCTTGGCCGGAATAGCGGAAGCCTACGAGCAGTACTTC.

The chain uses TRBV28 and TRBJ2-7; 7 bases agree with TRBD1. The CDR3 is 16 residues long. Germline V gene lookup returns CDR1 MDHEN and CDR2 SYDVKM. V gave up 1 base and J gave up 2 bases; unmatched junction bases: 8. The DNA for the CDR3 is TGTGCCAGCAGTTTATTATTGGACAGGAACACCTACGAGCAGTACTTC. Translation: CASSLLLDRNTYEQYF. Full variable domain (remainder filled in from reference TRBV28 and TRBJ2-7): DVKVTQSSRYLVKRTGEKVFLECVQDMDHENMFWYRQDPGLGLRLIYFSYDVKMKEKGDIPEGYSVSREKKERFSLILESASTNQTSMYLCASSLLLDRNTYEQYFGPGTRLTVT.

The chain joins TRBV6-5 to TRBJ2-1; no reliable D call. Germline CDR1 and CDR2: MNHEY and SVGAGI. The CDR3 covers 15 residues. V was clipped by 4 bases and J by 2 bases, with 12 bases between them. The CDR3 DNA reads TGTGCCAGCAGTTTTCTAGGAAGTCCCTACAATGAGCAGTTCTTC. This sequence encodes CASSFLGSPYNEQFF.

This clone was found a few times. The V call is TRBV5-6, the J call TRBJ2-5, with TRBD1 identical over 7 bases. The length of the CDR3 is 16 residues. V shed 0 bases and J 4 bases; nucleotides not matched to a gene: 9. Germline V lookup: CDR1 SGHDT, CDR2 YYEEEE. In DNA form, the CDR3 reads TGTGCCAGCAGCTTGGTATACCGACAGGGTGGAGAGACCCAGTACTTC. It encodes CASSLVYRQGGETQYF.

The CDR3 protein is CASSLGQGDYGYTF. The DNA for the CDR3 is TGTGCCAGCAGCTTAGGACAGGGGGACTATGGCTACACCTTC. V and J are TRBV7-9 and TRBJ1-2, with 9 bases fitting TRBD1. This CDR3 has 14 amino acids. Trimming cost V 1 base and J 3 bases; bases outside gene matches: 0. In germline, CDR1 is SEHNR, CDR2 FQNEAQ (reference sequence).

This clone appeared once. The DNA of the CDR3 is TGTGCCAGCAGCTTGGAGGCTAGCGGTTCGGATACGCAGTATTTT. It yields the protein CASSLEASGSDTQYF. The V call is TRBV5-5, the J call TRBJ2-3; 7 positions agree with TRBD2. The germline V gene encodes CDR1 SGHKS and CDR2 YYEKEE (reference sequence). This CDR3 spans 15 amino acids. V shed 0 bases and J 6 bases; nucleotides not matched to a gene: 7.